One sample yielded the 16 T cell receptor beta chains listed below, sequenced in a study of T cells in Graves' hyperthyroidism and ophthalmopathy. Amplification yielded TCR beta CDR3 regions, with RNA transcripts as the source. The HTBI primer set drove a first-round RT-PCR of the TCR CDR3. Each CDR3 protein is one row after TCRdb ran MiXCR on the multiplex PCR reads. The sample yields more than 550,000 distinct CDR3 sequences, 17% seen once. The specimen sequenced was blood. These receptors originate from a man between 45 and 60 years old with Graves' hyperthyroidism.

Worth noting for this clonotype: A much larger clone differs by one base, so this may be a read error. The chain employs TRBV2 and TRBJ2-6, with D perhaps given as TRBD1 or TRBD2 (6 bases each). Germline V gene data show CDR1 as SNHLY and CDR2 as FYNNEI. The CDR3 contains 15 residues. The CDR3 loop is CASSVGGGGANALTF. CDR3 sequence (DNA): TGTGCCAGCAGTGTGGGGGGCGGTGGGGCCAACGCCCTGACTTTC.

In DNA form, the CDR3 reads TGCAGCGTTGGCCCATTGCGGACCGGGGAGCTGTTTTTT. Protein sequence: CSVGPLRTGELFF. This chain links TRBV20-1 with TRBJ2-2; D is undetermined. Germline-derived CDR1 and CDR2 are DFQATT and SNEGSKA (reference sequence). The CDR3 has 13 residues.

This clonotype was counted many times. The chain is built from TRBV20-1 and TRBJ1-2; D may be TRBD1 (5 bases). CDR3 length: 14 residues. Germline V CDR1 and CDR2: DFQATT, SNEGSKA (reference sequence). Trimming took off 1 base at V and 5 bases at J, with 14 bases between the two ends. The CDR3 loop is CSARASGTPYGYTF. The CDR3, as DNA: TGCAGTGCTAGAGCATCTGGGACGCCTTATGGCTACACCTTC.

In its sample, this clonotype was seen a few times. The rearrangement joins TRBV30 to TRBJ1-4; D is ambiguous. Trimming stripped 0 bases from V and 7 bases from J, with 3 bases between. CDR1 and CDR2 from the germline V gene are GTSNPN and SVGIG (reference sequence). The CDR3 covers 11 residues. The chain's CDR3 is CAWSVFEKLFF. The CDR3 nucleotides are TGTGCCTGGAGTGTTTTTGAAAAACTGTTTTTT.

This clonotype has just a few counts. CDR3 in amino acids: CASVDYQREHYGYTF. CDR3 coding DNA: TGTGCCAGCGTAGACTACCAACGGGAGCACTATGGCTACACCTTC. This sequence joins TRBV28 and TRBJ1-2; D ambiguous. In germline, CDR1 is MDHEN, CDR2 SYDVKM. With 8 bases removed from V and 3 bases from J, the gap between germline ends came to 19 bases. This CDR3 is 15 amino acids long.

V usage is TRBV27 and J usage is TRBJ2-1; possibly TRBD2 for D (6 bases). V was shortened by 2 bases and J by 10 bases, with 24 bases between the two germline ends. The CDR3 length is 17 residues. The germline CDR1 and CDR2 sequences are MNHEY and SMNVEV (reference sequence). CDR3 sequence (DNA): TGTGCCAGCAGTTTAGGGATCCCGGGAGTAGAGTCGGGGGAGCAGTTCTTC. It translates to CASSLGIPGVESGEQFF.

The count of this clonotype is one. Mismatch with germline at one junction end may stem from a read error. The chain combines TRBV15 with TRBJ1-1; 8 bases align to TRBD1. Germline V gives CDR1 LNHNV, CDR2 YYDKDF (reference sequence). The CDR3 contains 15 residues. The CDR3 bases are TGTGCCACCCGCAGTATCGGACAGGGCGTAACTGAAGCTTTCTTT. Its translation is CATRSIGQGVTEAFF.

This chain uses TRBV12-3 or TRBV12-4 with TRBJ1-2; tentative D call: TRBD1 (5 bases). V was trimmed by 6 bases and J by 2 bases, leaving 13 bases between them. This CDR3 spans 14 amino acids. CDR3 DNA: TGTGCCAGCAGGAAGGGGAGCACGAACTATGGCTACACCTTC. Translated, it gives CASRKGSTNYGYTF.

This clonotype was counted ten times or more. The CDR3 loop reads CASSRREHTGELFF. CDR3 DNA sequence: TGTGCCAGCAGCAGGCGGGAGCACACCGGGGAGCTGTTTTTT. The genes are TRBV9 and TRBJ2-2, with 7 positions matching TRBD2. Trimming took 4 bases from V and 3 from J; bases not matched to a gene: 3. Germline values: CDR1 SGDLS, CDR2 YYNGEE. The CDR3 runs 14 residues. The complete variable domain, with remaining parts taken from reference TRBV9 and TRBJ2-2, reads DSGVTQTPKHLITATGQRVTLRCSPRSGDLSVYWYQQSLDQGLQFLIQYYNGEERAKGNILERFSAQQFPDLHSELNLSSLELGDSALYFCASSRREHTGELFFGEGSRLTVL.

In the case of this clonotype: A read error may explain this, as a much larger clone is one base away. The V gene is TRBV7-7, the J gene TRBJ2-5; 8 nucleotides align to TRBD1. The CDR3 contains 13 residues. Germline-derived CDR1 and CDR2 are SSHAT and FNYEAQ (reference sequence). The CDR3 bases are TGTGCTAGCAGCCAGGGGGCTGCGGAGACCCAGTACTTC. Protein product: CASSQGAAETQYF. Complete variable domain (other parts from reference TRBV7-7 and TRBJ2-5): GAGVSQSPRYKVTKRGQDVTLRCDPISSHATLYWYQQALGQGPEFLTYFNYEAQPDKSGLPSDRFSAERPEGSISTLTIQRTEQRDSAMYRCASSQGAAETQYFGPGTRLLVL.

This clonotype came up a few times. This chain joins TRBV28 and TRBJ1-1; tentative D call: TRBD1 (5 bases). The V gene's germline CDR1 is MDHEN and CDR2 SYDVKM. Trimming removed 0 bases at V and 4 bases at J, with 15 bases between. The CDR3 covers 16 residues. CDR3 residues: CASSLWGGVSGTEAFF. The CDR3 DNA is TGTGCCAGCAGTTTATGGGGGGGGGTTTCGGGCACTGAAGCTTTCTTT.

The V and J genes are TRBV24-1 and TRBJ2-1; no clear D gene. Germline V gene lookup returns CDR1 KGHDR and CDR2 SFDVKD. V gave up 10 bases and J gave up 4 bases, with 16 bases separating them. The CDR3 has 14 amino acids. As DNA, the CDR3 is TGTGCCACTAGACCGGGCCATTCGTACAATGAGCAGTTCTTC. It specifies CATRPGHSYNEQFF.

This chain connects TRBV5-5 to TRBJ2-7; 8 bases match TRBD2. CDR1 and CDR2 (germline): SGHKS, YYEKEE (reference sequence). The CDR3 length is 17 residues. The V segment lost 3 bases and the J segment 0 bases; nucleotides outside the gene matches: 11. CDR3: CASSSPSGSGSSYEQYF. Written as DNA, the CDR3 is TGTGCCAGCAGCTCCCCCAGTGGGAGCGGGAGCTCCTACGAGCAGTACTTC. The whole variable domain, remainder taken from reference TRBV5-5 and TRBJ2-7, is DAGVTQSPTHLIKTRGQQVTLRCSPISGHKSVSWYQQVLGQGPQFIFQYYEKEERGRGNFPDRFSARQFPNYSSELNVNALLLGDSALYLCASSSPSGSGSSYEQYFGPGTRLTVT.

This clonotype appeared many times. The CDR3 here is CASSSTDRVVYF. Written as DNA, the CDR3 is TGTGCCAGCAGTTCCACCGACAGGGTAGTGTACTTC. The V and J genes are TRBV28 and TRBJ2-7; 7 bases agree with TRBD1. The length of the CDR3 is 12 residues. V was pared by 4 bases and J by 12 bases, with 9 bases of the junction left unmatched. Germline V gene lookup returns CDR1 MDHEN and CDR2 SYDVKM.

This clonotype was observed at least ten times. The chain recombines TRBV6-1 with TRBJ1-2, with a possible D match to TRBD1 (6 bases). From germline, CDR1 is MNHNS and CDR2 SASEGT. The V end lost 7 bases, the J end lost 6 bases, and 21 bases lay between the germline ends. The CDR3 is 15 residues long. CDR3 in amino acids: CASTSIPGGANGYTF. Here the CDR3 DNA reads TGTGCCAGCACCTCAATCCCGGGGGGCGCGAATGGCTACACCTTC.

The sample holds many counts of this clonotype. The chain carries TRBV19 and TRBJ2-5; D might be TRBD2 (6 bases). CDR1 LNHDA and CDR2 SQIVND come from the germline V gene (reference sequence). The CDR3 has 16 residues. Between the trimmed V and J ends, which lost 3 bases and 4 bases, there was a span of 18 bases. The CDR3 DNA sequence: TGTGCCAGTAGTATTGGAGGGAGCCAAGGAGGAGAGACCCAGTACTTC. Its protein product is CASSIGGSQGGETQYF.